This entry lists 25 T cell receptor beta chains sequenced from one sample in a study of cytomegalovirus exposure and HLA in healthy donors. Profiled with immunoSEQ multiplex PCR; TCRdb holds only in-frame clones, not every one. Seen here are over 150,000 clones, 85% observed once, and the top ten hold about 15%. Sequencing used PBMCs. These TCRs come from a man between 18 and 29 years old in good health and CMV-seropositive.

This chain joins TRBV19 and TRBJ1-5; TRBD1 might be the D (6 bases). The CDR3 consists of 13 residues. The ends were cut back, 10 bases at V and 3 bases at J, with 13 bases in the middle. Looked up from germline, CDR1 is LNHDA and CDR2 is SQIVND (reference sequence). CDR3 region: CATEWGLNQPQHF. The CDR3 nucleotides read TGTGCCACTGAATGGGGGCTCAATCAGCCCCAGCATTTT. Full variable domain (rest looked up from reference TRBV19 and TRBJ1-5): DGGITQSPKYLFRKEGQNVTLSCEQNLNHDAMYWYRQDPGQGLRLIYYSQIVNDFQKGDIAEGYSVSREKKESFPLTVTSAQKNPTAFYLCATEWGLNQPQHFGDGTRLSIL.

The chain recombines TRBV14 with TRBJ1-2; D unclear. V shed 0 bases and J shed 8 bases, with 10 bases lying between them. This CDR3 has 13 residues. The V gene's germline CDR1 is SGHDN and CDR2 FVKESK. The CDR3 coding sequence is TGTGCCAGCAGCCAAGACCGGGTTGGGGGCTACACCTTC. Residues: CASSQDRVGGYTF. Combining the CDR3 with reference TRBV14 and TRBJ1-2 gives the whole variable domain EAGVTQFPSHSVIEKGQTVTLRCDPISGHDNLYWYRRVMGKEIKFLLHFVKESKQDESGMPNNRFLAERTGGTYSTLKVQPAELEDSGVYFCASSQDRVGGYTFGSGTRLTVV.

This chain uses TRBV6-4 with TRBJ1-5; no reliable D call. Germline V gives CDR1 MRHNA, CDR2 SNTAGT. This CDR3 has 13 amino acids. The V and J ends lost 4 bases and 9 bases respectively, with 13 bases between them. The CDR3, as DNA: TGTGCCAGCAGTGCGGATCGGACTGGGCCCCAGCATTTT. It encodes CASSADRTGPQHF.

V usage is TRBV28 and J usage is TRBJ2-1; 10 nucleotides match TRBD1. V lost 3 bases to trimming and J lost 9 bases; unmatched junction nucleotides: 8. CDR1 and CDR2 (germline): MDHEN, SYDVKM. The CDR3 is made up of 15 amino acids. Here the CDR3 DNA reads TGTGCCAGCAGTTTTTGGGACAGGGGAGACGGTGAGCAGTTCTTC. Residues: CASSFWDRGDGEQFF.

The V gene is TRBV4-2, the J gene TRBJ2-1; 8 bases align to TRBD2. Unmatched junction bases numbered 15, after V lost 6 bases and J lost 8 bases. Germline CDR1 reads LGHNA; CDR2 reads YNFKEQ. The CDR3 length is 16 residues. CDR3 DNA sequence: TGTGCCAGCAGACCTTTGAACGGGGGGGCCGGGGATGAGCAGTTCTTC. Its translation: CASRPLNGGAGDEQFF.

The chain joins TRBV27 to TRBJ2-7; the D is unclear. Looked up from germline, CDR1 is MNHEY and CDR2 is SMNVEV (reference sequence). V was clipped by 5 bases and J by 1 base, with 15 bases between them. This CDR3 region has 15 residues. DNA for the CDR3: TGTGCCAGCAGTCCCCCCCCGTCCAGTTCCTACGAGCAGTACTTC. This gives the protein CASSPPPSSSYEQYF.

The CDR3 nucleotides are TGTGCCAGCAGTGACCCCGGGACAGGGGGGAATGGCTACACCTTC. This translates into CASSDPGTGGNGYTF. This chain links TRBV6-1 with TRBJ1-2; 11 bases agree with TRBD1. The CDR3 is 15 amino acids. The germline gives CDR1 MNHNS, CDR2 SASEGT. J lost 6 bases, V lost 3 bases, and 6 bases had no gene match.

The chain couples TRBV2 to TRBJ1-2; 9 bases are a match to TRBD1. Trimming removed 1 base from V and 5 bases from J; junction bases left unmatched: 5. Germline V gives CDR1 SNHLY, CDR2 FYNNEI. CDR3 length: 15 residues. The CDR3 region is CASSEGQGVGYGYTF. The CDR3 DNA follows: TGTGCCAGCAGTGAAGGACAGGGGGTAGGATATGGCTACACCTTC.

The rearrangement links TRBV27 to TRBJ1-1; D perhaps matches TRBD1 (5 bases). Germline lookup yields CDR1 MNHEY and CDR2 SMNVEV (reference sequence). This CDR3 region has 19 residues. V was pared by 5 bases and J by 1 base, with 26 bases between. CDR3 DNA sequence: TGTGCCAGCAGTCCCCAGGGTGTCCCCGGGGGGTCGACGAACACTGAAGCTTTCTTT. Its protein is CASSPQGVPGGSTNTEAFF.

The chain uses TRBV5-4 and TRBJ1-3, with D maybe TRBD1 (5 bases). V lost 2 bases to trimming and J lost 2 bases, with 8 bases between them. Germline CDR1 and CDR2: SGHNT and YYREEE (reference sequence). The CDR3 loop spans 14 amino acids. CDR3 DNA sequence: TGTGCCAGCAGCTTCCAGGGCGCTGGAAACACCATATATTTT. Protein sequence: CASSFQGAGNTIYF.

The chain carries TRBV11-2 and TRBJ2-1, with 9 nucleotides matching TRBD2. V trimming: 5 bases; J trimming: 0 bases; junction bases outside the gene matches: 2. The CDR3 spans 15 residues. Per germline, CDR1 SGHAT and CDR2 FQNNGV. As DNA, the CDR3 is TGTGCCAGCAGCCATAGCGGGAGCTCCTACAATGAGCAGTTCTTC. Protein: CASSHSGSSYNEQFF.

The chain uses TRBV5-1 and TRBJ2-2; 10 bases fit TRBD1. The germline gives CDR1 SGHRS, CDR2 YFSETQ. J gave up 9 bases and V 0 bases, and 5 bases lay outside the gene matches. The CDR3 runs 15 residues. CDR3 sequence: CASSLGQGASRELFF. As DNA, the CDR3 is TGCGCCAGCAGCTTGGGACAGGGGGCGAGTCGGGAGCTGTTTTTT.

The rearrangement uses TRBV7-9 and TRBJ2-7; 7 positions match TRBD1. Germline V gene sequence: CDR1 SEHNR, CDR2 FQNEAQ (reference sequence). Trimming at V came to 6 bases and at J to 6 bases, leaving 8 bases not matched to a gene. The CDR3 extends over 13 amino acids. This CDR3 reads CASSRDSLFEQYF. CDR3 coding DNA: TGTGCCAGCAGTCGGGACAGTCTCTTCGAGCAGTACTTC.

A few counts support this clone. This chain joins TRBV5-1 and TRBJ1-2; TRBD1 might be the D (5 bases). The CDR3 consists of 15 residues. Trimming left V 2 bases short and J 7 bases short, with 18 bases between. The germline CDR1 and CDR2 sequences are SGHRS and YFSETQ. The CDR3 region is CASSFDDRRRGGYTF. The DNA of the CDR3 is TGCGCCAGCAGCTTTGATGACCGGAGGAGGGGTGGCTACACCTTC.

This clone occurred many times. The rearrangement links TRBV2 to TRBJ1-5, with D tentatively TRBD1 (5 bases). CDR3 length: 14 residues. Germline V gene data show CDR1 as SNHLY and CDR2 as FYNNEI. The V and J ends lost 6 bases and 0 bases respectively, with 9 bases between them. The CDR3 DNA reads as TGTGCCAGCAGAAAGGACATTAGCAATCAGCCCCAGCATTTT. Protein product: CASRKDISNQPQHF.

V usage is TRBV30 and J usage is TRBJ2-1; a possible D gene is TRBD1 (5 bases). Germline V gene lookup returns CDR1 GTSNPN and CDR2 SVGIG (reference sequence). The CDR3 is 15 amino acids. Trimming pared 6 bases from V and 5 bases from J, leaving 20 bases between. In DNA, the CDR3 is TGTGCCTGCCACCGACAGCTATCGACAGACAATGAGCAGTTCTTC. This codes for CACHRQLSTDNEQFF.

This chain's CDR3 is CASSPSEVRALFF. The CDR3 nucleotides read TGCGCCAGCAGCCCCTCGGAGGTTCGGGCACTGTTTTTT. The V and J genes are TRBV4-1 and TRBJ1-4; D is unclear. This CDR3 has 13 residues. V shed 4 bases and J shed 13 bases, with 16 bases lying between them. CDR1 MGHRA and CDR2 YSYEKL come from the germline V gene.

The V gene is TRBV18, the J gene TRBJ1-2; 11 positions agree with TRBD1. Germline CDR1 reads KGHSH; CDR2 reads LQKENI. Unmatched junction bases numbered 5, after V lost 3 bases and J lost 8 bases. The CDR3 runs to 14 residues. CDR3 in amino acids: CASSPGTGGRGYTF. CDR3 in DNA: TGTGCCAGCTCACCCGGGACAGGGGGGCGAGGCTACACCTTC.

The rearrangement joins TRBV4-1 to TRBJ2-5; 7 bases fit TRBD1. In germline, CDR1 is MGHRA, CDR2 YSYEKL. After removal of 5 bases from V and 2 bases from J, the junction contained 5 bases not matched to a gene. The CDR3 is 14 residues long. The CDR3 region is CASSSPTGQETQYF. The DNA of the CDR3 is TGCGCCAGCAGCTCCCCGACAGGGCAAGAGACCCAGTACTTC.

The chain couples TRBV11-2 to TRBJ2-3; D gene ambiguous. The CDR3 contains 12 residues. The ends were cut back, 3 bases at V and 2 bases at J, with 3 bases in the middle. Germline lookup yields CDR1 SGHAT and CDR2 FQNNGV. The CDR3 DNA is TGTGCCAGCAGCTTTATCACAGATACGCAGTATTTT. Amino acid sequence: CASSFITDTQYF.

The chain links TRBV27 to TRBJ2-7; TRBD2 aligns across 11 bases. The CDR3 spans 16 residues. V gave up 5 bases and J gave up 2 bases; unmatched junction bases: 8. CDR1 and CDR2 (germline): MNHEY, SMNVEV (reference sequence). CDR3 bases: TGTGCCAGCAGTCCCGGGACTAGCGGAATAACCTACGAGCAGTACTTC. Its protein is CASSPGTSGITYEQYF.

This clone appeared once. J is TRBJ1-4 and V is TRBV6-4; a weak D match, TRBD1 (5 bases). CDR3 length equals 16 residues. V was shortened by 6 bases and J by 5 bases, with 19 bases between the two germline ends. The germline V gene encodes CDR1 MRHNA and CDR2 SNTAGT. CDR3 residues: CASSYRLRLDNEKLFF. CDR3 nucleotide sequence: TGTGCCAGCAGCTACAGGTTGAGGCTAGACAATGAAAAACTGTTTTTT.

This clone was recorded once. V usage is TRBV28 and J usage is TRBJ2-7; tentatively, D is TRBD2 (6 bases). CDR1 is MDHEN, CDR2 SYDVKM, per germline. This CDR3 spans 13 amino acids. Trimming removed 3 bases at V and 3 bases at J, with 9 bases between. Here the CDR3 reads CASSFGRGYEQYF. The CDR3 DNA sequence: TGTGCCAGCAGTTTCGGGCGGGGCTACGAGCAGTACTTC.

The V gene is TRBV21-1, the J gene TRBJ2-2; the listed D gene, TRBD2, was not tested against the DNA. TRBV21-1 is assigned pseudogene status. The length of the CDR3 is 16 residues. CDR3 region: CASSKVASANTGELFF. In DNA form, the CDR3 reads TGTGCCAGCAGCAAAGTGGCTAGCGCGAACACCGGGGAGCTGTTTTTT.

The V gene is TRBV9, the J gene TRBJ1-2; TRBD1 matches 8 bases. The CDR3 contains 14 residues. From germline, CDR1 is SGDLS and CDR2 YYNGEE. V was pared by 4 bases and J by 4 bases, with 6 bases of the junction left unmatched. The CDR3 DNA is TGTGCCAGCAGCTTCACGACAGGGGCCTATGGCTACACCTTC. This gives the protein CASSFTTGAYGYTF.